This entry concerns a single T cell receptor (beta chain). The data were obtained in a study of blood T cell repertoires in COVID-19. At the level of the study: There were acute and convalescent COVID-19 samples, and they came from the United States, Italy and Spain. Nucleic acid was either cDNA or gDNA, and it came from T cells, B-cell-depleted T cells, or PBMCs.

Trimming took 11 bases from V and 2 from J, leaving 6 bases between them. CDR3 length: 11 amino acids. Germline V gene data show CDR1 as MNHNY and CDR2 as SVGAGI (reference sequence). Authors' analysis steps: Estimation of nucleated cell counts relied on the amplification of reference gene primers. Produced via immunoSEQ multiplex PCR; TCRdb's table is partial and in-frame only. V and J calls and clone size come straight from that table; D and trimming were deduced from the DNA. The sample consists of about 100,000 clones, about 85% of them appearing once. J is TRBJ1-4 and V is TRBV6-6; D is undetermined. The clonotype originates from a human donor in a cohort sampled during active COVID-19. Sequenced: peripheral blood. The CDR3 nucleotides are TGTGCCGGGAGGACTAATGAAAAACTGTTTTTT. Its protein is CAGRTNEKLFF.